The 25 T cell receptor beta chains below come from one sample, sequenced in a study of blood T cell repertoires in COVID-19. Here immunoSEQ multiplex PCR was the method, and the copy in TCRdb shows in-frame clones only, minus some. The table has 190,000 or so clones, 80% to 90% seen once. The sample consisted of PBMCs or T cells enriched from blood (not recorded which). Source of these receptors: a man aged 35-49 years who had recovered from COVID-19.

This chain connects TRBV19 to TRBJ2-3, with 9 bases aligning to TRBD1. The CDR3 has 15 residues. CDR1 and CDR2 from the germline V gene are LNHDA and SQIVND (reference sequence). Trimming cost V 5 bases and J 5 bases; bases outside gene matches: 8. The CDR3 loop reads CASSPIQGAIDTQYF. The CDR3 coding sequence is TGTGCCAGTAGTCCAATACAGGGGGCGATAGATACGCAGTATTTT.

The chain couples TRBV30 to TRBJ1-5; the match to TRBD1 covers 8 bases. Germline-derived CDR1 and CDR2 are GTSNPN and SVGIG (reference sequence). This CDR3 has 15 residues. Trimming took 5 bases from V and 0 from J; bases not matched to a gene: 6. In DNA form, the CDR3 reads TGTGCCTGGTCAGGGGGCGCTTCTAGCAATCAGCCCCAGCATTTT. Its protein is CAWSGGASSNQPQHF.

The chain recombines TRBV9 with TRBJ1-1, with 9 bases matching TRBD1. This CDR3 contains 15 residues. Germline V lookup: CDR1 SGDLS, CDR2 YYNGEE. V shed 2 bases and J 3 bases; nucleotides not matched to a gene: 5. The CDR3: CASSVLTGGYTEAFF. CDR3 nucleotides: TGTGCCAGCAGCGTGCTAACAGGGGGCTACACTGAAGCTTTCTTT.

The chain joins TRBV30 to TRBJ1-5; D not certain. Germline assignment: CDR1 GTSNPN and CDR2 SVGIG (reference sequence). This CDR3 comprises 13 residues. Trimming took 2 bases from V and 6 from J, leaving 11 bases between them. CDR3 DNA: TGTGCCTGGAGTAGCGGGGATGTTCAGCCCCAGCATTTT. Its protein is CAWSSGDVQPQHF.

This chain connects TRBV24-1 to TRBJ2-5, with 8 bases fitting TRBD1. The CDR3 runs to 15 residues. V shed 4 bases and J 4 bases; nucleotides not matched to a gene: 7. The V gene's germline CDR1 is KGHDR and CDR2 SFDVKD. In DNA form, the CDR3 reads TGTGCCACCAGTGACTCCAGACAGGGGACAGAGACCCAGTACTTC. Its protein product is CATSDSRQGTETQYF.

The gene calls are TRBV7-6 and TRBJ2-1; 8 nucleotides align to TRBD2. Germline CDR1 and CDR2: SGHVS and FNYEAQ. CDR3 length equals 16 residues. V was clipped by 1 base and J by 7 bases; unmatched bases: 9. CDR3 coding DNA: TGTGCCAGCAGCTTAGTAGCGTCTAGCGGGTTAAATGAGCAGTTCTTC. Its protein is CASSLVASSGLNEQFF.

By share of the sample, this clone is medium-sized. The chain joins TRBV18 to TRBJ1-6; no definite D call. Trimming cost V 6 bases and J 9 bases, with 15 bases left between them. The CDR3 has 14 amino acids. CDR1 KGHSH and CDR2 LQKENI come from the germline V gene. The CDR3 here is CASSSGGSFSPLHF. For the CDR3, the DNA is TGTGCCAGCTCCTCAGGAGGCAGCTTTTCACCCCTCCACTTT.

The V call is TRBV19, the J call TRBJ2-1, with TRBD2 matching over 8 bases. Per the germline V gene, CDR1 is LNHDA and CDR2 is SQIVND (reference sequence). The CDR3 sequence is 15 residues long. Losses at the gene ends were 4 bases for V and 6 bases for J; bases not matched to a gene: 8. For the CDR3, the DNA is TGTGCCAGTAGTACGCGGGAGGATTTTGCCAATGAGCAGTTCTTC. It is translated as CASSTREDFANEQFF.

The rearrangement joins TRBV28 to TRBJ2-2, with TRBD1 identical over 12 bases. The trim removed 5 bases at V and 7 bases at J, leaving 8 bases unmatched. Germline assignment: CDR1 MDHEN and CDR2 SYDVKM. The CDR3 has 16 residues. The CDR3 nucleotides are TGTGCCAGCAGTCCCCCGGGACAGGGGGCGATCGGGGAGCTGTTTTTT. Protein: CASSPPGQGAIGELFF.

The V call is TRBV28, the J call TRBJ2-6; TRBD1 agrees at 7 bases. The ends lost 5 bases at V and 2 bases at J; junction bases unmatched: 3. The germline gives CDR1 MDHEN, CDR2 SYDVKM. The CDR3 is 15 amino acids. The CDR3, as DNA: TGTGCCAGCAGTAAAACAGGGGCTGGGGCCAACGTCCTGACTTTC. Amino acids: CASSKTGAGANVLTF. The full variable domain, completed using reference TRBV28 and TRBJ2-6, is DVKVTQSSRYLVKRTGEKVFLECVQDMDHENMFWYRQDPGLGLRLIYFSYDVKMKEKGDIPEGYSVSREKKERFSLILESASTNQTSMYLCASSKTGAGANVLTFGAGSRLTVL.

This chain connects TRBV7-2 to TRBJ1-1, with 7 bases fitting TRBD1. The germline V gene has CDR1 SGHTA and CDR2 FQGNSA. This CDR3 has 13 residues. V was clipped by 5 bases and J by 5 bases; unmatched bases: 5. This CDR3 reads CASSPDRVTEAFF. The DNA for the CDR3 is TGTGCCAGCAGCCCCGACAGGGTAACTGAAGCTTTCTTT.

The chain recombines TRBV6-5 with TRBJ2-1, with 7 bases aligning to TRBD2. The J segment lost 6 bases and the V segment lost 0 bases, leaving 8 bases of the junction unmatched. Germline values: CDR1 MNHEY, CDR2 SVGAGI. This CDR3 spans 16 amino acids. The CDR3 DNA reads TGTGCCAGCAGTTACTCGGGACTAAGTAAGGGCAATGAGCAGTTCTTC. Residues: CASSYSGLSKGNEQFF.

This sequence joins TRBV29-1 and TRBJ2-4; 7 bases are shared with TRBD1. Unmatched junction bases numbered 7, after V lost 1 base and J lost 1 base. The germline V gene encodes CDR1 SQVTM and CDR2 ANQGSEA. There are 16 residues in the CDR3. The CDR3 nucleotides are TGCAGCGTTGAAGCTCGTGAGGGGGCCGCCAAAAACATTCAGTACTTC. Translating gives CSVEAREGAAKNIQYF. Full variable domain (missing parts from reference TRBV29-1 and TRBJ2-4): SAVISQKPSRDICQRGTSLTIQCQVDSQVTMMFWYRQQPGQSLTLIATANQGSEATYESGFVIDKFPISRPNLTFSTLTVSNMSPEDSSIYLCSVEAREGAAKNIQYFGAGTRLSVL.

This clone has a handful of counts. The chain joins TRBV21-1 to TRBJ1-1; TRBD1 was called by the table and not checked on the DNA. TRBV21-1 is designated a pseudogene. This CDR3 spans 17 amino acids. CDR3 sequence (DNA): TGTGCCAGCAGCAAAGAGGTCTCCCATCACAGCAGGGGTGAAGCTTTCTTT. This gives the protein CASSKEVSHHSRGEAFF.

This CDR3 reads CASSFFPGRGETQYF. In DNA form, the CDR3 reads TGTGCCAGCAGCTTTTTCCCCGGGAGAGGGGAGACCCAGTACTTC. J is TRBJ2-5 and V is TRBV9, with D tentatively TRBD2 (6 bases). The CDR3 has 15 amino acids. V gave up 4 bases and J gave up 5 bases, with 18 bases separating them. CDR1 and CDR2 from the germline V gene are SGDLS and YYNGEE.

The chain carries TRBV10-2 and TRBJ2-7; possible D gene TRBD2, 5 bases. The CDR3 is made up of 14 amino acids. The V end was cut by 2 bases, the J end by 3 bases, with 11 bases between. Germline V CDR1 and CDR2: WSHSY, SAAADI. The CDR3 here is CASSEGSADYEQYF. The CDR3 coding sequence is TGCGCCAGCAGTGAGGGTAGCGCGGACTACGAGCAGTACTTC.

The V and J genes are TRBV6-1 and TRBJ2-7, with D possibly matching TRBD2 (6 bases). The CDR3 contains 16 residues. V lost 3 bases and J lost 1, with 16 bases in between. Germline V gives CDR1 MNHNS, CDR2 SASEGT. CDR3 nucleotides: TGTGCCAGCAGTGATGCTGCGGCGGGAAGGTCCTACGAGCAGTACGTC. It encodes CASSDAAAGRSYEQYV.

The V gene is TRBV7-3, the J gene TRBJ2-3; the match to TRBD2 covers 7 bases. CDR3 length equals 18 residues. Per germline, CDR1 SGHTA and CDR2 FQGTGA. V was pared by 1 base and J by 1 base, with 11 bases of the junction left unmatched. This chain's CDR3 is CASSLKGQAGAGTDTQYF. The CDR3 DNA follows: TGTGCCAGCAGCTTAAAGGGTCAGGCGGGAGCCGGCACAGATACGCAGTATTTT.

This clone was observed a single time. The chain recombines TRBV7-2 with TRBJ2-1; tentative D call: TRBD1 (5 bases). Germline CDR1 reads SGHTA; CDR2 reads FQGNSA. The CDR3 has 16 amino acids. V was trimmed by 1 base and J by 3 bases, leaving 13 bases between them. CDR3 nucleotides: TGTGCCAGCAGCTTAGGGGGCTTGCCCTACTACAATGAGCAGTTCTTC. Protein: CASSLGGLPYYNEQFF.

The V call is TRBV27, the J call TRBJ2-5, with 16 nucleotides matching TRBD2. Germline values: CDR1 MNHEY, CDR2 SMNVEV (reference sequence). The CDR3 loop spans 17 amino acids. V lost 4 bases and J lost 7; bases outside the gene matches: 9. The CDR3 DNA follows: TGTGCCAGCAGTTGCCCGGGACTAGCGGGAGGGCGCGGGACCCAGTACTTC. Its translation is CASSCPGLAGGRGTQYF.

V is TRBV18 and J is TRBJ2-1, with 8 positions matching TRBD1. The CDR3 totals 19 residues. Per the germline V gene, CDR1 is KGHSH and CDR2 is LQKENI. Trimming took 6 bases from V and 0 from J; bases not matched to a gene: 16. The CDR3: CASSLGQGVGGSSYNEQFF. CDR3 DNA sequence: TGTGCCAGCTCCCTTGGACAGGGAGTAGGGGGAAGCTCCTACAATGAGCAGTTCTTC.

The rearrangement joins TRBV6-4 to TRBJ2-1; 11 bases are shared with TRBD2. The junction had 8 bases not matched to a gene; V was cut back by 3 bases and J by 7 bases. The CDR3 is 16 residues long. The germline V gene has CDR1 MRHNA and CDR2 SNTAGT. The CDR3: CASSEKGTSGSNEQFF. The CDR3 nucleotides read TGTGCCAGCAGTGAGAAGGGGACTAGCGGTTCTAATGAGCAGTTCTTC.

The rearrangement joins TRBV5-1 to TRBJ1-1; D gene unclear. The CDR3 contains 15 residues. Germline CDR1 SGHRS, CDR2 YFSETQ. The V end lost 6 bases, the J end lost 6 bases, and 21 bases lay between the germline ends. The CDR3 DNA is TGCGCCAGCACCCAGCTTAATGGCGGAGGGTCTGAAGCTTTCTTT. Amino acid sequence: CASTQLNGGGSEAFF.

The chain is built from TRBV12-3 or TRBV12-4 and TRBJ2-7, with D uncertain. This CDR3 spans 11 amino acids. V gave up 3 bases and J gave up 5 bases, with 5 bases separating them. CDR3 protein: CASSFTDEQYF. Here the CDR3 DNA reads TGTGCCAGCAGTTTCACGGACGAGCAGTACTTC.

V and J are TRBV29-1 and TRBJ1-2, with D perhaps matching TRBD1 (6 bases). Trimming removed 6 bases at V and 4 bases at J, with 15 bases between. Germline V gives CDR1 SQVTM, CDR2 ANQGSEA. The CDR3 totals 13 residues. This CDR3 is CSVGGGAGYGYTF. The CDR3 DNA is TGCAGCGTCGGAGGGGGGGCCGGCTATGGCTACACCTTC.